The next 8 T cell receptor beta chains were all read from a single sample in a study of blood T cell repertoires in COVID-19. Repertoires were generated with immunoSEQ multiplex PCR, while TCRdb's copy carries only in-frame clones and drops some. The sample gives about 150,000 clones, roughly 90% of which show up once; 1% to 1.5% is in the top ten. The sample taken for sequencing was PBMCs or T cells enriched from blood (not recorded which). All receptors come from a woman under 40 with acute COVID-19.

V usage is TRBV7-2 and J usage is TRBJ2-3, with 10 nucleotides matching TRBD2. The CDR3 is made up of 15 amino acids. Germline trimming cut 6 bases from V and 1 base from J; bases unmatched to any gene: 4. The germline CDR1 and CDR2 sequences are SGHTA and FQGNSA. The chain's CDR3 is CASRPTSGGTDTQYF. CDR3 nucleotides: TGTGCCAGCAGACCTACTAGCGGGGGCACAGATACGCAGTATTTT.

This rearrangement joins TRBV24-1 to TRBJ2-2, with D possibly TRBD1 on 6 matching bases. This CDR3 has 16 residues. The V end lost 4 bases, the J end lost 1 base, and 12 bases lay between the germline ends. The germline V gene has CDR1 KGHDR and CDR2 SFDVKD. The CDR3 here is CATSDPGHRNTGELFF. In DNA form, the CDR3 reads TGTGCCACCAGTGACCCGGGACACCGGAACACCGGGGAGCTGTTTTTT.

This chain uses TRBV3-1 (or the pseudogene TRBV3-2) with TRBJ2-6; tentatively, D is TRBD1 (5 bases). Germline values: CDR1 LGHDT, CDR2 YNNKEL (reference sequence). CDR3 length: 16 residues. Trimming stripped 4 bases from V and 0 bases from J, with 10 bases between. The CDR3 DNA reads as TGTGCCAGCAGCCGACTTACAGGCTCTGGGGCCAACGTCCTGACTTTC. Its translation is CASSRLTGSGANVLTF.

The gene calls are TRBV7-9 and TRBJ1-1; D is unresolved. CDR1 is SEHNR and CDR2 is FQNEAQ in the germline V gene (reference sequence). The CDR3 covers 13 residues. V was cut by 5 bases and J by 9 bases, with 16 bases left in between. DNA of the CDR3: TGTGCCAGCAGCGACGGCCCCGGGAGAAAAGCTTTCTTT. Amino acid sequence: CASSDGPGRKAFF.

The chain carries TRBV19 and TRBJ2-2, with no clear D. In germline, CDR1 is LNHDA, CDR2 SQIVND (reference sequence). CDR3 length: 15 amino acids. V was shortened by 0 bases and J by 5 bases, with 10 bases between the two germline ends. The CDR3 spells CASSIDLRATGELFF. The CDR3 coding sequence is TGTGCCAGTAGTATAGATTTACGAGCAACCGGGGAGCTGTTTTTT.

V and J are TRBV28 and TRBJ2-1; 11 bases are shared with TRBD2. CDR1 is MDHEN and CDR2 is SYDVKM in the germline V gene. This CDR3 is 18 amino acids long. V lost 5 bases, J lost 0 bases, and 9 bases stayed unmatched. The CDR3 DNA reads TGTGCCAGCAGTCACGAAAATAGCGGGAGGGCCTCCTACAATGAGCAGTTCTTC. Protein sequence: CASSHENSGRASYNEQFF.

This clone was recorded only once. The chain combines TRBV5-1 with TRBJ2-5; 8 nucleotides agree with TRBD2. Germline V gene data show CDR1 as SGHRS and CDR2 as YFSETQ. Trimming cost V 4 bases and J 4 bases; bases outside gene matches: 6. The CDR3 has 14 residues. The CDR3 coding sequence is TGCGCCAGCAGCGACGGCGGGGGGCGAGAGACCCAGTACTTC. It specifies CASSDGGGRETQYF.

The chain couples TRBV18 to TRBJ2-2; possibly TRBD1 for D (5 bases). The length of the CDR3 is 14 residues. With 10 bases removed from V and 0 bases from J, the gap between germline ends came to 12 bases. Germline V gene data show CDR1 as KGHSH and CDR2 as LQKENI. CDR3 DNA: TGTGCCATCTTCGACAGCACGAACACCGGGGAGCTGTTTTTT. Encoded protein: CAIFDSTNTGELFF.